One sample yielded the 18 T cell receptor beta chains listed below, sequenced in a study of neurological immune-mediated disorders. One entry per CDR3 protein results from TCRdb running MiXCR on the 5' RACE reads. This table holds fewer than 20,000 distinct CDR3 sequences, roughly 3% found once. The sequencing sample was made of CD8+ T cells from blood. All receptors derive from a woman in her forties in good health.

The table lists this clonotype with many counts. CDR3 coding DNA: TGCAGTGCTCGACCCCTCCCGGGACAGGGGCAAGAGACCCAGTACTTC. Translated, it gives CSARPLPGQGQETQYF. The chain links TRBV20-1 to TRBJ2-5, with 10 bases fitting TRBD1. The ends lost 5 bases at V and 2 bases at J; junction bases unmatched: 11. The CDR3 contains 16 residues. CDR1 is DFQATT and CDR2 is SNEGSKA in the germline V gene (reference sequence).

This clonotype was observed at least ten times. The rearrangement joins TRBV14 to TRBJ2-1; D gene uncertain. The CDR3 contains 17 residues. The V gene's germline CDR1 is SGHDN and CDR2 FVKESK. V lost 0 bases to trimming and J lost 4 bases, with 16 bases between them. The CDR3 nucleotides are TGTGCCAGCAGCCAAGATCAACCCTGGCGAGAATACAATGAGCAGTTCTTC. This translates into CASSQDQPWREYNEQFF.

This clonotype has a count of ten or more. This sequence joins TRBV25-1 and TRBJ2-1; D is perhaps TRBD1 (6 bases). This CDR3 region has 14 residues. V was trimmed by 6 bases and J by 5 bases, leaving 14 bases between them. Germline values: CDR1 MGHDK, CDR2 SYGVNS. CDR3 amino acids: CASSQIGQHNEQFF. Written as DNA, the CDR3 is TGTGCCAGCAGCCAGATAGGACAGCACAATGAGCAGTTCTTC.

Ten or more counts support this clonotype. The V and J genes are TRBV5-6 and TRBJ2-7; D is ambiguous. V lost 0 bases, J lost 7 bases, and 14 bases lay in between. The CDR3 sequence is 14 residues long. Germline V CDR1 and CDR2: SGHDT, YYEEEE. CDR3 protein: CASSLANWDVEQYF. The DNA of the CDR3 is TGTGCCAGCAGCTTGGCCAACTGGGATGTAGAGCAGTACTTC.

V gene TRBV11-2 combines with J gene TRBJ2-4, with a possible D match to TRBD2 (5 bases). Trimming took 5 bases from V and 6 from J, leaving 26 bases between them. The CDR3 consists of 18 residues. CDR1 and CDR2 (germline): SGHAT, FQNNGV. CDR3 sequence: CASSPLSQRSGRGNIQYF. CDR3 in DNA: TGTGCCAGCAGCCCCTTATCGCAGCGGTCGGGGAGAGGAAACATTCAGTACTTC. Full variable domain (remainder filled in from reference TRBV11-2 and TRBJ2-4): EAGVAQSPRYKIIEKRQSVAFWCNPISGHATLYWYQQILGQGPKLLIQFQNNGVVDDSQLPKDRFSAERLKGVDSTLKIQPAKLEDSAVYLCASSPLSQRSGRGNIQYFGAGTRLSVL.

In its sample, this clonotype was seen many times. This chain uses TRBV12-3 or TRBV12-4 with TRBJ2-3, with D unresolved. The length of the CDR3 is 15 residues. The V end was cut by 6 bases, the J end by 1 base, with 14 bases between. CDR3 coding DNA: TGTGCCAGCAGCTACACCAACGACGGCACAGATACGCAGTATTTT. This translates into CASSYTNDGTDTQYF.

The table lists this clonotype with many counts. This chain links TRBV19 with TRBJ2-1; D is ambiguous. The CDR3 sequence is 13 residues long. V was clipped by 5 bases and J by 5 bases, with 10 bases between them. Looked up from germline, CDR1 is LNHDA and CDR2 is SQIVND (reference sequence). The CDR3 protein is CASSFPGDNEQFF. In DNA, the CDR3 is TGTGCCAGTAGTTTCCCAGGCGACAATGAGCAGTTCTTC.

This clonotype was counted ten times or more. CDR3 sequence (DNA): TGTGCCAGCAGCTCAAGGGGACAGCCGTACGAGCAGTACTTC. It specifies CASSSRGQPYEQYF. J is TRBJ2-7 and V is TRBV7-8, with 7 bases fitting TRBD1. V shed 4 bases, J shed 4 bases, and the junction held 7 bases outside the gene matches. CDR3 length: 14 residues. Germline V gene lookup returns CDR1 SGHVS and CDR2 FQNEAQ.

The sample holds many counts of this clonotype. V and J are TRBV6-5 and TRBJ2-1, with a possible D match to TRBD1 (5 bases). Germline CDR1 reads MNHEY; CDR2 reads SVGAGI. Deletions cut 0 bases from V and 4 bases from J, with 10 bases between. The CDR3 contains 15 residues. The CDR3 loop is CASSYSGAGYNEQFF. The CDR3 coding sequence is TGTGCCAGCAGTTACTCAGGGGCTGGGTACAATGAGCAGTTCTTC.

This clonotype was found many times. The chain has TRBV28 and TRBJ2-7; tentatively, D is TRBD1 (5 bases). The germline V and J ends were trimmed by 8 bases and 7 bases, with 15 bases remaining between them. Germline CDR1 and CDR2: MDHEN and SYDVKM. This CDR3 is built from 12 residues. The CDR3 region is CASESGLGEQYF. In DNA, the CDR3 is TGTGCCAGCGAGTCAGGGCTGGGGGAGCAGTACTTC.

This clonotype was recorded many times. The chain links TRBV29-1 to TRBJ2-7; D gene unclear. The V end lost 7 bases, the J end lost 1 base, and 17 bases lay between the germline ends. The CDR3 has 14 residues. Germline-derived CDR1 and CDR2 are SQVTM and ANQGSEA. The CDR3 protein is CSALSLVTSYEQYF. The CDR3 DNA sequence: TGCAGCGCACTTTCCCTCGTCACATCCTACGAGCAGTACTTC.

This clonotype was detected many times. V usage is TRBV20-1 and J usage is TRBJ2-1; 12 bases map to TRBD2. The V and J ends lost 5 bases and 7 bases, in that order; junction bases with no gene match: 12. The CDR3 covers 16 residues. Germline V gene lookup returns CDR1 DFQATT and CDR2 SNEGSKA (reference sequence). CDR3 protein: CSALRLAGAFINEQFF. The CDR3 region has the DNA TGCAGTGCTTTACGACTAGCGGGAGCTTTCATAAATGAGCAGTTCTTC.

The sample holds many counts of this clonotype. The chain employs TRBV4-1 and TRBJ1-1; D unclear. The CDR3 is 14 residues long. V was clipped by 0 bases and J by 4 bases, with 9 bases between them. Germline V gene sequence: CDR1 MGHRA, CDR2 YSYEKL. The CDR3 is CASSQELSGTEAFF. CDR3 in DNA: TGCGCCAGCAGCCAAGAATTATCGGGCACTGAAGCTTTCTTT.

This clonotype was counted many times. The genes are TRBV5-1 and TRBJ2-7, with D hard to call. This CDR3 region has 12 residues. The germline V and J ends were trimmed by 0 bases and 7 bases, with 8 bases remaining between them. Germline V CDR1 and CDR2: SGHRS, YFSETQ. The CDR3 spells CASSLGPSEQYF. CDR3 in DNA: TGCGCCAGCAGCTTGGGCCCCTCGGAGCAGTACTTC.

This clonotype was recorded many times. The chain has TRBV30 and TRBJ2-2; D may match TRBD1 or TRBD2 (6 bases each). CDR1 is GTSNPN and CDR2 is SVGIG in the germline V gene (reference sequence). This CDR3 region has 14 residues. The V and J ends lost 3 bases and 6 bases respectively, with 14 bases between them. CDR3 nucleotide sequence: TGTGCCTGGAGCCCCCTGGGGGGCCCCGGGGAGCTGTTTTTT. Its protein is CAWSPLGGPGELFF.

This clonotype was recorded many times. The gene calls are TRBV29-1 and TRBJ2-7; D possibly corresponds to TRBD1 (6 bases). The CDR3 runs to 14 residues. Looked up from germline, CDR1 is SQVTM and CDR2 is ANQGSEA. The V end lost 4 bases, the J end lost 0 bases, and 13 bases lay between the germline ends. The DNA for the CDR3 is TGCAGCGTTGGGGACAACTTTAGCTCCTACGAGCAGTACTTC. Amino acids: CSVGDNFSSYEQYF.

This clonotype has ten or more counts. The CDR3 nucleotides are TGTGCCAGCAGTTACTCGCTGGGGTTCGGCGAAAAACTGTTTTTT. Amino acid sequence: CASSYSLGFGEKLFF. This chain joins TRBV6-5 and TRBJ1-4; D gene uncertain. Trimming shortened V by 0 bases and J by 8 bases, and 13 bases separated the two germline ends. CDR1 is MNHEY, CDR2 SVGAGI, per germline. The CDR3 loop spans 15 amino acids.

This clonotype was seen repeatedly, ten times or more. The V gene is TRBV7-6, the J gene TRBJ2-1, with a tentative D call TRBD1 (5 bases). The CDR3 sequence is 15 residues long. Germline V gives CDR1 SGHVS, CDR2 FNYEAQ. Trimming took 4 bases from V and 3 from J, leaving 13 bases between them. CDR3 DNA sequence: TGTGCCAGCAGCTCCCAGACAGACCTCTACAATGAGCAGTTCTTC. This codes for CASSSQTDLYNEQFF.